This T cell receptor (beta chain) was sequenced for a study of blood T cell repertoires in COVID-19. Turning to the study itself: PBMCs, B-cell-depleted T cells, or T cells provided the cDNA or gDNA that made up the material.

Germline CDR1 and CDR2: SGHKS and YYEKEE (reference sequence). The CDR3 spans 13 residues. Deletions cut 1 base from V and 5 bases from J, with 7 bases between. Libraries were prepared by immunoSEQ multiplex PCR; TCRdb keeps only in-frame clonotypes and omits some of them. The table shows about 260,000 clones, with about 84% occurring only once. Two negative PCRs, clearance, or symptom resolution had been documented for recovered Cohort 3 donors. This sequence originates from a woman aged 45 to 65 who had recovered from COVID-19. This chain uses TRBV5-5 with TRBJ1-5, with D unclear. The source material was PBMCs or T cells enriched from blood (not recorded which). The CDR3 region is CASSLWGDQPQHF. The CDR3 DNA reads as TGTGCCAGCAGCTTGTGGGGAGATCAGCCCCAGCATTTT. Using reference TRBV5-5 and TRBJ1-5 for the parts outside the CDR3, the full variable domain is DAGVTQSPTHLIKTRGQQVTLRCSPISGHKSVSWYQQVLGQGPQFIFQYYEKEERGRGNFPDRFSARQFPNYSSELNVNALLLGDSALYLCASSLWGDQPQHFGDGTRLSIL.